Shown below are 5 T cell receptor beta chains from a single sample sequenced in a study of blood T cell repertoires in COVID-19. TCRdb keeps only in-frame clones here, not all; method: immunoSEQ multiplex PCR. The table has 200,000 to 250,000 clones, approximately 83% seen once. Input material: PBMCs or T cells enriched from blood (not recorded which). The receptor source for this set is a woman aged 55-69 years who had recovered from COVID-19.

The chain links TRBV3-1 (or the pseudogene TRBV3-2) to TRBJ1-1; perhaps TRBD1 as D (6 bases). Trimming shortened V by 5 bases and J by 2 bases, and 12 bases separated the two germline ends. CDR1 is LGHDT, CDR2 YNNKEL, per germline (reference sequence). This CDR3 has 14 amino acids. The CDR3 here is CASSFGQLNTEAFF. The CDR3, as DNA: TGTGCCAGCAGCTTCGGACAGCTAAACACTGAAGCTTTCTTT.

The rearrangement links TRBV19 to TRBJ1-4, with TRBD1 as a possible D gene (5 bases). This CDR3 is built from 16 residues. V was trimmed by 3 bases and J by 4 bases, leaving 15 bases between them. Germline lookup yields CDR1 LNHDA and CDR2 SQIVND (reference sequence). The CDR3 coding sequence is TGTGCCAGTAGTATTAGCGGCGGGGCTGTTAATGAAAAACTGTTTTTT. Protein product: CASSISGGAVNEKLFF.

V and J are TRBV10-3 and TRBJ2-7; 7 bases align to TRBD1. Germline lookup yields CDR1 ENHRY and CDR2 SYGVKD. The CDR3 loop spans 14 amino acids. The junction had 4 bases not matched to a gene; V was cut back by 5 bases and J by 0 bases. CDR3 sequence: CAISFDRDSYEQYF. CDR3 nucleotides: TGTGCCATCAGTTTCGACAGGGACTCCTACGAGCAGTACTTC.

The gene calls are TRBV7-2 and TRBJ1-6; D perhaps matches TRBD1 (6 bases). V was clipped by 2 bases and J by 5 bases, with 13 bases between them. Per germline, CDR1 SGHTA and CDR2 FQGNSA. CDR3 length: 16 residues. In DNA form, the CDR3 reads TGTGCCAGCAGCTTATATGCGACAGGCAATAATTCACCCCTCCACTTT. Translated, it gives CASSLYATGNNSPLHF.

The chain carries TRBV7-9 and TRBJ2-3; TRBD1 matches 8 bases. Per germline, CDR1 SEHNR and CDR2 FQNEAQ (reference sequence). The CDR3 totals 16 residues. V lost 5 bases to trimming and J lost 1 base; unmatched junction nucleotides: 8. The CDR3 region is CASSRDPGQGTDTQYF. Written as DNA, the CDR3 is TGTGCCAGCAGCCGAGACCCGGGACAGGGCACAGATACGCAGTATTTT.